This T cell receptor (beta chain) was identified in a study of human T cells and chemical hapten exposure. Looking at the study overall: Patch tests applied 0.01% DPC to the upper back, read at 6 days. The patient population, which was mostly female, had alopecia areata, totalis or universalis.

Time point given: patch test 1, 2 weeks after DPC sensitization. Treatment in this sample: therapeutic diphenylcyclopropenone sensitization with weekly scalp DPC. CDR1 is SEHNR and CDR2 is FQNEAQ in the germline V gene (reference sequence). After removal of 3 bases from V and 4 bases from J, the junction contained 10 bases not matched to a gene. CDR3 length equals 17 residues. The library attached unique molecular identifiers to individual cDNA molecules. TCRdb passed the RACE reads through MiXCR, listing each CDR3 protein once. The sample records around 50,000 distinct CDR3 sequences, approximately 9.3% being singletons.

The sequence was collected from a woman in her thirties or forties with alopecia areata. Some clones in this sample may be carry-over from other donors' samples. The genes are TRBV7-9 and TRBJ2-2; 8 bases align to TRBD2. Specimen: whole blood, collected in connection with sensitization to the hapten diphenylcyclopropenone (DPC). The DNA of the CDR3 is TGTGCCAGCAGCTTCGGAAGCGGGGGCCTTTTCACCGGGGAGCTGTTTTTT. Protein product: CASSFGSGGLFTGELFF. Looking up the rest from reference TRBV7-9 and TRBJ2-2 gives the full variable domain: DTGVSQNPRHKITKRGQNVTFRCDPISEHNRLYWYRQTLGQGPEFLTYFQNEAQLEKSRLLSDRFSAERPKGSFSTLEIQRTEQGDSAMYLCASSFGSGGLFTGELFFGEGSRLTVL.